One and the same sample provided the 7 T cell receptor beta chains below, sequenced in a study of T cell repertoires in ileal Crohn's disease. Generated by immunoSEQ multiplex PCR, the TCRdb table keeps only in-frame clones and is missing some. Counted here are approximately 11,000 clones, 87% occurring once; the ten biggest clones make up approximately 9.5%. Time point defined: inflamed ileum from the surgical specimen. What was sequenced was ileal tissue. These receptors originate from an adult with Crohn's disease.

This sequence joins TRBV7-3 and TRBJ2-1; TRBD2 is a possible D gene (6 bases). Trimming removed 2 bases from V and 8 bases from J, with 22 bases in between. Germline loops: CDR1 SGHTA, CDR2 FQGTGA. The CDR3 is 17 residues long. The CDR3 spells CASSLGRGTVTTDEQFF. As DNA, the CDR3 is TGTGCCAGCAGCTTAGGGCGTGGGACTGTCACGACGGATGAGCAGTTCTTC.

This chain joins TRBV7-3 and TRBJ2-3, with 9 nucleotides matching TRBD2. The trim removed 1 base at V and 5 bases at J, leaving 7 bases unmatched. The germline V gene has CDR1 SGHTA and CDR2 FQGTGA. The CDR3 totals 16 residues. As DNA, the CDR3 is TGTGCCAGCAGCTTAAGTCCTAGCGGGATGGGAGATACGCAGTATTTT. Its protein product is CASSLSPSGMGDTQYF.

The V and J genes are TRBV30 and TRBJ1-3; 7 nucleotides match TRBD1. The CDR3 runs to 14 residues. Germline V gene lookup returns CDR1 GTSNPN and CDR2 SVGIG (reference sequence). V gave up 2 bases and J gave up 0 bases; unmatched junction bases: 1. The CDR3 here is CAWSRDSSGNTIYF. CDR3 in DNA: TGTGCCTGGAGTCGGGACAGCTCTGGAAACACCATATATTTT. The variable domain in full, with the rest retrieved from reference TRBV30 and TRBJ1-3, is SQTIHQWPATLVQPVGSPLSLECTVEGTSNPNLYWYRQAAGRGLQLLFYSVGIGQISSEVPQNLSASRPQDRQFILSSKKLLLSDSGFYLCAWSRDSSGNTIYFGEGSWLTVV.

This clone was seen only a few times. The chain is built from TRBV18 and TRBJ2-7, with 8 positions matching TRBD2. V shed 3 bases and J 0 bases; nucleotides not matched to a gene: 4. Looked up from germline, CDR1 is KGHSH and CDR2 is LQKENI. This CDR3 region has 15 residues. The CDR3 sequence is CASSPLAGSSYEQYF. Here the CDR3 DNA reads TGTGCCAGCTCACCTCTAGCGGGTAGCTCCTACGAGCAGTACTTC.

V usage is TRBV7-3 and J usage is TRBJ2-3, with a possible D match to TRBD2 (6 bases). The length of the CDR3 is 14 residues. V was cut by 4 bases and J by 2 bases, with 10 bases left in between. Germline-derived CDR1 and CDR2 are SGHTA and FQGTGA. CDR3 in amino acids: CASSSEGITDTQYF. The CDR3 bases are TGTGCCAGCAGCTCGGAGGGCATCACAGATACGCAGTATTTT. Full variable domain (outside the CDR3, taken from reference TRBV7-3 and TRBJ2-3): GAGVSQTPSNKVTEKGKYVELRCDPISGHTALYWYRQSLGQGPEFLIYFQGTGAADDSGLPNDRFFAVRPEGSVSTLKIQRTERGDSAVYLCASSSEGITDTQYFGPGTRLTVL.

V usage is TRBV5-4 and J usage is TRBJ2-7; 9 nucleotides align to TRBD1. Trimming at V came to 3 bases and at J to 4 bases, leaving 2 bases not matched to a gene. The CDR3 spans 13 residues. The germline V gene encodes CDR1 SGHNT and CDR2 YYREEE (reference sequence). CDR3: CASSSGQGYEQYV. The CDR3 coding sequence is TGTGCCAGCAGCTCGGGACAGGGATACGAGCAGTACGTC.

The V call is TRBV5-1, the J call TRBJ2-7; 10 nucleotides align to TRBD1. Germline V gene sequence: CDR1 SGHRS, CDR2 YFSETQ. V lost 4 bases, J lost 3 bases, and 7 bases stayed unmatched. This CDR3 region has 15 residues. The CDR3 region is CASSPPGQGNYEQYF. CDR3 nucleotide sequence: TGCGCCAGCAGCCCTCCGGGACAGGGGAACTACGAGCAGTACTTC.